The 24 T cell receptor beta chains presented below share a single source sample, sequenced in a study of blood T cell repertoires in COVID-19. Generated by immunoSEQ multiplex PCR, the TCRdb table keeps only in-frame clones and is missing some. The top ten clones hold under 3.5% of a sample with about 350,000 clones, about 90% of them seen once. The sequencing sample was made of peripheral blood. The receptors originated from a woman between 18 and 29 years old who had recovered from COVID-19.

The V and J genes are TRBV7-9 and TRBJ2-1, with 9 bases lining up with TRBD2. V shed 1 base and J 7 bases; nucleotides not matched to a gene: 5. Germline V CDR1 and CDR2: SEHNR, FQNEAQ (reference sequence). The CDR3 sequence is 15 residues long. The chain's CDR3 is CASSLETSGPNEQFF. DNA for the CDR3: TGTGCCAGCAGCTTAGAGACTAGCGGACCTAATGAGCAGTTCTTC.

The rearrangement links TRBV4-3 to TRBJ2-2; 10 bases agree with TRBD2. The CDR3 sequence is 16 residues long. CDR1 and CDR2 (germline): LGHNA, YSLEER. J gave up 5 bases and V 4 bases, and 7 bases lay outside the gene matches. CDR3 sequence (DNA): TGCGCCAGCAGCCGAGCGGGAGGGCCAGGTACCGGGGAGCTGTTTTTT. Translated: CASSRAGGPGTGELFF.

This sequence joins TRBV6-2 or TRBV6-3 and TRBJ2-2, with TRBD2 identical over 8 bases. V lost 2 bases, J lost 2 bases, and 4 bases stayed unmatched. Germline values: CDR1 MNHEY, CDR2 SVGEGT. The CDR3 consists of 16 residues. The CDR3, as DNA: TGTGCCAGCAGTTACGGACTAGCTCTTAACACCGGGGAGCTGTTTTTT. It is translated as CASSYGLALNTGELFF.

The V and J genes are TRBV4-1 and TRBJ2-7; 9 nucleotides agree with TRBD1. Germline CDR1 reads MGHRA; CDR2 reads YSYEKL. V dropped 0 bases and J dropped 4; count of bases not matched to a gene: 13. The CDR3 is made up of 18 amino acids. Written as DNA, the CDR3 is TGCGCCAGCAGCCAAGATGTCAAGGACAGGGGTATCGGGTACGAGCAGTACGTC. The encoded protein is CASSQDVKDRGIGYEQYV.

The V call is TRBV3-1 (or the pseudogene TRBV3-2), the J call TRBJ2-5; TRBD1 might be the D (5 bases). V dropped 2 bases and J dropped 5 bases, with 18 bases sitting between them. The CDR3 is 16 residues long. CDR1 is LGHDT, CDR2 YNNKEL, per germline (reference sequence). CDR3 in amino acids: CASSQYAAGFRETQYF. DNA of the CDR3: TGTGCCAGCAGCCAATATGCGGCAGGGTTTAGGGAGACCCAGTACTTC.

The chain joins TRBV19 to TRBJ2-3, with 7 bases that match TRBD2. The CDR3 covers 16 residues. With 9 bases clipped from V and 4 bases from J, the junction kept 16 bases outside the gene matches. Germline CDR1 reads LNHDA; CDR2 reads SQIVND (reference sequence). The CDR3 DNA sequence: TGTGCCAGGCCCTCAGCGGGGAGCCCTGGCGCAGATACGCAGTATTTT. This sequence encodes CARPSAGSPGADTQYF.

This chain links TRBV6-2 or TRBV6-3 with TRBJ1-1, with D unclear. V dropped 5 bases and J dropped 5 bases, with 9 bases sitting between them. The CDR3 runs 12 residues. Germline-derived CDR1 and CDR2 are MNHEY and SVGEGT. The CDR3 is CASSPHGTEAFF. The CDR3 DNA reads TGTGCCAGCAGTCCACACGGGACTGAAGCTTTCTTT.

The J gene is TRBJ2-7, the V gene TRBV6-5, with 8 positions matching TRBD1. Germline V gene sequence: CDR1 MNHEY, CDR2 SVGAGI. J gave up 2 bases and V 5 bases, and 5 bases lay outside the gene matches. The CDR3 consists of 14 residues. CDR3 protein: CASSKPDRAYEQYV. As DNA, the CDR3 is TGTGCCAGCAGTAAACCGGACAGGGCCTACGAGCAGTACGTC.

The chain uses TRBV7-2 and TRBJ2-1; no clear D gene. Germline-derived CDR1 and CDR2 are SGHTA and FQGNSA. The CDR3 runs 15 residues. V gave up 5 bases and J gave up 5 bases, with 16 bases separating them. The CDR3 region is CASSPLLDNHNEQFF. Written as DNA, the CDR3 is TGTGCCAGCAGCCCGCTGCTTGACAATCACAATGAGCAGTTCTTC.

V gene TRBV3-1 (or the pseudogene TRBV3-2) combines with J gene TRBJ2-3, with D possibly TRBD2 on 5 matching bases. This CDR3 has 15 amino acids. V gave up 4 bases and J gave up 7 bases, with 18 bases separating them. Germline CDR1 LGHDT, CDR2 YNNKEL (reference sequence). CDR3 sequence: CASSPRALGAHTQYF. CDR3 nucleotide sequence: TGTGCCAGCAGCCCGCGGGCCCTGGGCGCCCATACGCAGTATTTT.

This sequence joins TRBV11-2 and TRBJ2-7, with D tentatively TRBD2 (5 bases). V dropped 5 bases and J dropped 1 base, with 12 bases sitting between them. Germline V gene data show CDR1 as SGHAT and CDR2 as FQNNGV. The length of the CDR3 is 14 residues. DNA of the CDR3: TGTGCCAGCAGCCCGACTACGGGTTCCTACGAGCAGTACGTC. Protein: CASSPTTGSYEQYV.

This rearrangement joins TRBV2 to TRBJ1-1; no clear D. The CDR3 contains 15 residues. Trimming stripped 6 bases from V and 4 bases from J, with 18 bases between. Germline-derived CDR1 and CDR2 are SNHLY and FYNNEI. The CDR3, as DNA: TGTGCCAGCAGCGAGTCAGGAAGGTTGGGCACTGAAGCTTTCTTT. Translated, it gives CASSESGRLGTEAFF.

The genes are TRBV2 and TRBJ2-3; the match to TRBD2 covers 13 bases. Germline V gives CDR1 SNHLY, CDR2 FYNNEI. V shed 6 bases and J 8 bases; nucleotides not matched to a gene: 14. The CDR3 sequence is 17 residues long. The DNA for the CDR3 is TGTGCCAGCAGCCTGACCGGCGGGACTAGCGGGACGGTTACGCAGTATTTT. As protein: CASSLTGGTSGTVTQYF.

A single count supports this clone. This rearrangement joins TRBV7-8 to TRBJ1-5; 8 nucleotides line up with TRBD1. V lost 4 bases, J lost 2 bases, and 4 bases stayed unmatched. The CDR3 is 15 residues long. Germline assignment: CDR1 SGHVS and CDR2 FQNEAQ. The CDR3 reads CASSSTGDRNQPQHF. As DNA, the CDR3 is TGTGCCAGCAGCTCGACAGGGGATCGCAATCAGCCCCAGCATTTT.

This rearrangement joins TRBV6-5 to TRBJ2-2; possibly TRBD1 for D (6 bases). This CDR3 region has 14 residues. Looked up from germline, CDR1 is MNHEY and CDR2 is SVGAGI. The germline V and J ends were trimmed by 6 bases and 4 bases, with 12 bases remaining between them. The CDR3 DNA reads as TGTGCCAGCAGCATACAGGGCGCCACCGGGGAGCTGTTTTTT. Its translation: CASSIQGATGELFF.

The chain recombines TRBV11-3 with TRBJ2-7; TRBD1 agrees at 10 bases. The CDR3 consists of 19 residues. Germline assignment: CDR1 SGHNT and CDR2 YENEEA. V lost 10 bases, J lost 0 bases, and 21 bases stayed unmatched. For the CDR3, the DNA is TGTGCCACCCCCCAAGGTGGGACAGGGGAACCAATAAGCTCCTACGAGCAGTACGTC. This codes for CATPQGGTGEPISSYEQYV.

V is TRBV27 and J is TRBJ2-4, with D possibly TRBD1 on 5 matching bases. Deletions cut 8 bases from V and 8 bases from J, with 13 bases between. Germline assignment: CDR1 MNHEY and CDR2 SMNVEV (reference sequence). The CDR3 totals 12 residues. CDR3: CASGAGPYIQYF. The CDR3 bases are TGTGCCAGCGGGGCCGGGCCGTACATTCAGTACTTC.

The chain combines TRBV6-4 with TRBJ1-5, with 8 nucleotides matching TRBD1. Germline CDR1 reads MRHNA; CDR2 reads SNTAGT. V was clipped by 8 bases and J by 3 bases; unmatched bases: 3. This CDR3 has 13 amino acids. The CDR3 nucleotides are TGTGCCAGCGAGGGACAGGCCAATCAGCCCCAGCATTTT. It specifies CASEGQANQPQHF.

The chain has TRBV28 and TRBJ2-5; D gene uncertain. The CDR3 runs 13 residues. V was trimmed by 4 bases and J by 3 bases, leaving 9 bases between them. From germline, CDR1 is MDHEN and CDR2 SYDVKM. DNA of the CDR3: TGTGCCAGCAGTTGGCCGGCGGAAGAGACCCAGTACTTC. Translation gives CASSWPAEETQYF.

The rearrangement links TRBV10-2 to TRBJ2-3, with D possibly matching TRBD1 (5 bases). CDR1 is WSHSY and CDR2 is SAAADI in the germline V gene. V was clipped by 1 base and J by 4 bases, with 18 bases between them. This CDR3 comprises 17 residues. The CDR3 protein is CASSEWKALGAPDTQYF. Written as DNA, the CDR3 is TGCGCCAGCAGTGAGTGGAAGGCCCTTGGGGCCCCAGATACGCAGTATTTT.

CDR3 sequence (DNA): TGTGCCATCAGTGATGAGGGGGGGTCCCAAGAGACCCAGTACTTC. Protein product: CAISDEGGSQETQYF. The chain joins TRBV10-3 to TRBJ2-5; possible D gene TRBD2, 7 bases. The V gene lost 3 bases and the J gene lost 1 base, with 12 bases spanning the gap. The germline gives CDR1 ENHRY, CDR2 SYGVKD. The CDR3 runs to 15 residues.

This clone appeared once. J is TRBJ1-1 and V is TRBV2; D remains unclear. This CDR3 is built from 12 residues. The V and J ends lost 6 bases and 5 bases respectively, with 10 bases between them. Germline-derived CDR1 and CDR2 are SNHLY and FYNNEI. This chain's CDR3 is CASRQFGTEAFF. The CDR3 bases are TGTGCCAGCAGACAGTTTGGAACTGAAGCTTTCTTT.

Written as DNA, the CDR3 is TGTGCCAGCAGCTTCCCTCAGACAGGGGAAGAGACCCAGTACTTC. Its protein product is CASSFPQTGEETQYF. The gene calls are TRBV11-2 and TRBJ2-5; 8 bases match TRBD1. V was pared by 3 bases and J by 3 bases, with 6 bases of the junction left unmatched. In germline, CDR1 is SGHAT, CDR2 FQNNGV. The CDR3 runs to 15 residues.

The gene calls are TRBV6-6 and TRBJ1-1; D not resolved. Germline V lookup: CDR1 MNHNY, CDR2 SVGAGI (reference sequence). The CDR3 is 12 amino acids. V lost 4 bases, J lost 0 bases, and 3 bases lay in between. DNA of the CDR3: TGTGCCAGCAGTTCCGTGAACACTGAAGCTTTCTTT. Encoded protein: CASSSVNTEAFF.